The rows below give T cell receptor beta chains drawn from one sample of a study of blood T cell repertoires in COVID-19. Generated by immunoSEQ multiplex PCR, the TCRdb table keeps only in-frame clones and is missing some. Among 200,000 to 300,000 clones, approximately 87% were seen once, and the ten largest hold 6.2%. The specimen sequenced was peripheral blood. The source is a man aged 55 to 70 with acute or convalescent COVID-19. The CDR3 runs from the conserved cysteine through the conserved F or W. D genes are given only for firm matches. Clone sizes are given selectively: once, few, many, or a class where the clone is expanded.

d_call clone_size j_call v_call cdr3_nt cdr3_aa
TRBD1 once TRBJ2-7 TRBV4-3 TGCGCCAGCAGTCAAGGCAGGGGGACGTACGAGCAGTACTTC CASSQGRGTYEQYF
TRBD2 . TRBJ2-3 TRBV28 TGTGCCAGCAGTTTCTTACGGACTAGCGGGAGTAGGGCAGATACGCAGTATTTT CASSFLRTSGSRADTQYF
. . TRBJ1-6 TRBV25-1 TGTGCCAGCGGGAGGACGACGAGCTCCTATAATTCACCCCTCCACTTT CASGRTTSSYNSPLHF
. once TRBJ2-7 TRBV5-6 TGTGCCAGCAGCTTCACCGGCCGACTAGGGGCCTACGAGCAGTACTTC CASSFTGRLGAYEQYF
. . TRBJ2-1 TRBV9 TGTGCCAGCAGCGTAAGGACAGGGAGGGATGAGCAGTTCTTC CASSVRTGRDEQFF
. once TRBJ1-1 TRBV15 TGTGCCACCAGCAGACGTCAAACAGCTAACACTGAAGCTTTCTTT CATSRRQTANTEAFF
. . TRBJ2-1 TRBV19 TGTGCCAGTAGTTCCAGGGGCCCCAGCTCCTACAATGAGCAGTTCTTC CASSSRGPSSYNEQFF
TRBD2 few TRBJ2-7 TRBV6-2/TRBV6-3 TGTGCCAGCAGACCTAGCGGGTTCGAGCAGTACTTC CASRPSGFEQYF
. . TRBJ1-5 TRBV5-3 TGTGCCAGAAGCTTGAGGGGGATCAGCAGGGGCCATCCTCGCCCATATAGCAATCAGCCCCAGCATTTT CARSLRGISRGHPRPYSNQPQHF
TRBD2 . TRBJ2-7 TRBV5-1 TGCGCCAGCAGCTTGTGGGCGGGAGGGGACACCTACGAGCAGTACTTC CASSLWAGGDTYEQYF
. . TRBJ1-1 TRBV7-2 TGTGCCAGCAGCGTCCGTAGGGGGACCACTGAAGCTTTCTTT CASSVRRGTTEAFF
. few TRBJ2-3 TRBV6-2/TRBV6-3 TGTGCCAGCAGTTACCCTCTCGTCAGGCACAGGGCGACAGATACGCAGTATTTT CASSYPLVRHRATDTQYF
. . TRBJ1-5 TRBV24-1 TGTGCCACCAGTGATGGGACTGCGCTGAGGCCCCAGCATTTT CATSDGTALRPQHF
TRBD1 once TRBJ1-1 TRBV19 TGTGCCAGTAGTACCCCTGGACAGGGACGGCTGAACACTGAAGCTTTCTTT CASSTPGQGRLNTEAFF
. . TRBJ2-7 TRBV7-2 TGTGCCAGCAGCTCCGGGATCTACGAGCAGTACTTC CASSSGIYEQYF
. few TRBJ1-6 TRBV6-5 TGTGCCAGCAGGAGGGGGAAGGGTTCACCCCTCCACTTT CASRRGKGSPLHF
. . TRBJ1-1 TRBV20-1 TGCAGTGCTACAAGGGGTGAAGCTTTCTTT CSATRGEAFF
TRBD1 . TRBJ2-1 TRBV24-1 TGTGCCACCAGTGACCCCGGACAGGAACAGTTCTTC CATSDPGQEQFF
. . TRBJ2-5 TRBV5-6 TGTGCCAGCAGCCAGCAGGGGTTCCCAAAAGAGACCCAGTACTTC CASSQQGFPKETQYF
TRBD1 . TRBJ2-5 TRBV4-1 TGCGCCAGCAGCCCCACCGGGACAGGGGTCCCAGAGACCCAGTACTTC CASSPTGTGVPETQYF
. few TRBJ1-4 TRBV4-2 TGTGCCAGCAGCCAAGAATTAGCGGTTTTGGAAAAACTGTTTTTT CASSQELAVLEKLFF
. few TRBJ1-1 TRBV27 TGTGCCAGCAGTTTAGAGGAAAACACTGAAGCTTTCTTT CASSLEENTEAFF
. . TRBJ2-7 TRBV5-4 TGTGCCAGCAGCCCTTCCCAGGGGTTTATTGGCGAGCAGTACTTC CASSPSQGFIGEQYF
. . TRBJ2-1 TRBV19 TGTGCCAGTAGTCCTGAGAGTCTCTACAATGAGCAGTTCTTC CASSPESLYNEQFF
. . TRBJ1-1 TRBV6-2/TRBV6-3 TGTGCCAGCAGCCCTACGAGGCGTGAAGCTTTCTTT CASSPTRREAFF
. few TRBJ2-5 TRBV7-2 TGTGCCAGCAGCTTAGGAGTAGGGGACATACAAGAGACCCAGTACTTC CASSLGVGDIQETQYF
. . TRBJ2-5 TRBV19 TGTGCCAGTAGTATAGGTACAGGAAGCCAAGAGACCCAGTACTTC CASSIGTGSQETQYF
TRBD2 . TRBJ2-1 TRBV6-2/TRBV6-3 TGTGCCAGCAGTTTCCACAGCGGGAGTGGAAGGGATGAGCAGTTCTTC CASSFHSGSGRDEQFF
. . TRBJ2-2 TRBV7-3 TGTGCCAGCAGCTTAACGTCCTCAGCGGCCGGGGAGCTGTTTTTT CASSLTSSAAGELFF
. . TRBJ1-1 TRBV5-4 TGTGCCAGCAGCTTGGCCGGAGGATCGGGGACTGAAGCTTTCTTT CASSLAGGSGTEAFF
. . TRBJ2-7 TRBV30 TGTGCCTGGGCACCGGTCGCTCGCGAGCAGTACTTC CAWAPVAREQYF
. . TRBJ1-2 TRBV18 TGTGCCAGCTCACCACGTGGGCAGATGCACTATGGCTACACCTTC CASSPRGQMHYGYTF
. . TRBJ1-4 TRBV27 TGTGCCAGCAGTTCGCCCCTCAGTTTGGAGGGAAAACTGTTTTTT CASSSPLSLEGKLFF
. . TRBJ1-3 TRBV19 TGTGCCAGCTCGGAGGACGAAAACACCATATATTTT CASSEDENTIYF
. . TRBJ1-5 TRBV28 TGTGCCACCGGACTGATCAGTAGCAATCAGCCCCAGCATTTT CATGLISSNQPQHF
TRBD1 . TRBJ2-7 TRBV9 TGTGCCAGCAGCGTAGAGGACAGGGTCTACGAGCAGTACTTC CASSVEDRVYEQYF
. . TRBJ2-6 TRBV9 TGTGCCAGCAGCATCCAGGGATCCTTCTCTGGGGCCAACGTCCTGACTTTC CASSIQGSFSGANVLTF
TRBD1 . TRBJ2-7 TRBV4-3 TGCGCCAGCAGCCTAACAGGGGACTACGAGCAGTACTTC CASSLTGDYEQYF
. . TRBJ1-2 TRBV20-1 TGCAGTGCTAGTATTTCCGGAACAGCTAACTATGGCTACACCTTC CSASISGTANYGYTF
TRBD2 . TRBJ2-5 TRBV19 TGTGCCAGTAGTACGCGCGGGAGAGGATTCGGGGAGACCCAGTACTTC CASSTRGRGFGETQYF
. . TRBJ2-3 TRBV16 TGTGCCAGCAGCCAAGCGGGACTGACCGACTCCACAGATACGCAGTATTTT CASSQAGLTDSTDTQYF
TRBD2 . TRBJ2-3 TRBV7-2 TGTGCCAGCACCTCAAGCGGGGGAAGCACAGATACGCAGTATTTT CASTSSGGSTDTQYF
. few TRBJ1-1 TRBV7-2 TGTGCCAGCAGCTTAGCGGCAGGGCTGAACACTGAAGCTTTCTTT CASSLAAGLNTEAFF
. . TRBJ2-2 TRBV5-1 TGCGCCAGCAGCGGCAGGAACACCGGGGAGCTGTTTTTT CASSGRNTGELFF
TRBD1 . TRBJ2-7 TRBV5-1 TGCGCCAGCAGCCCCAGACAGGGGGGGTCCTACGAGCAGTACTTC CASSPRQGGSYEQYF
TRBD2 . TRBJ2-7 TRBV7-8 TGTGCCAGCAGGGGGGGGTTTAGCTCGTGGGAGCAGTACTTC CASRGGFSSWEQYF
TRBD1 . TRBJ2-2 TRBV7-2 TGTGCCAGCAGCTTACGACAGGGGTCCGGGGAGCTGTTTTTT CASSLRQGSGELFF
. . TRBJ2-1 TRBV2 TGTGCCAGCCAACCTACGGGCAATGAGCAGTTCTTC CASQPTGNEQFF
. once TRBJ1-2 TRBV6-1 TGTGCCAGCAGTGAAAGGGGGTCGAACTATGGCTACACCTTC CASSERGSNYGYTF
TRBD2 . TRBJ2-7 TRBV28 TGTGCCAGCAGTTCGATCGGACTAGAGGGCCACGAGCAGTACTTC CASSSIGLEGHEQYF
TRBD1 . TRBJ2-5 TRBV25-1 TGTGCCAGCAGTGTGTCAGGGGGTCTCCAAGAGACCCAGTACTTC CASSVSGGLQETQYF
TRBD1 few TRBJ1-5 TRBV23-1 TGCGCCAGCAGTCAATCTCACGACAGGGACAATCAGCCCCAGCATTTT CASSQSHDRDNQPQHF
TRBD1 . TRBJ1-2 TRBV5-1 TGCGCCAGCAGCTCCGCAGGGGGATATGGCTACACCTTC CASSSAGGYGYTF
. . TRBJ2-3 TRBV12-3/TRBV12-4 TGTGCCAGCAGATCGGACGGGGCAGATACGCAGTATTTT CASRSDGADTQYF